The rows below give T cell receptor beta chains drawn from one sample of a study of blood T cell repertoires in COVID-19. Measured with immunoSEQ multiplex PCR; TCRdb has only the in-frame clones, and not every one. Altogether under 300,000 clones are present, about 88% being singletons, with the ten largest covering around 3.6%. The sample comprised peripheral blood. These receptors all stem from a man between 18 and 35 years old with active or convalescent COVID-19. The CDR3 runs from the conserved cysteine through the conserved F or W. The D gene is left open where the match is weak. Where a row states a size, it is once, few, many or the class of an expanded clone; other rows omit it.

v_call	clone_size	j_call	d_call	cdr3_nt	cdr3_aa
TRBV13	.	TRBJ1-2	.	TGTGCCAGCAGCTTACGGACACGGTATGGCTACACCTTC	CASSLRTRYGYTF
TRBV9	.	TRBJ2-1	.	TGTGCCAGCAGCTCCCGGACTATTGAGCAGTTCTTC	CASSSRTIEQFF
TRBV4-1	.	TRBJ2-7	TRBD2	TGCGCCAGCAGGAGTAGCGGGACCTACGAGCAGTACTTC	CASRSSGTYEQYF
TRBV6-2/TRBV6-3	.	TRBJ2-7	.	TGTGCCAGCAGTTACTCGAGGATCGAGCAGTACTTC	CASSYSRIEQYF
TRBV6-4	once	TRBJ1-1	TRBD1	TGTGCCAGCAGTCCGGGACAGGGATTATACACTGAAGCTTTCTTT	CASSPGQGLYTEAFF
TRBV18	.	TRBJ1-1	.	TGTGCCAGCTCGCAGGCAGGGGTCATGAACACTGAAGCTTTCTTT	CASSQAGVMNTEAFF
TRBV2	.	TRBJ2-7	TRBD1	TGTGCCAGCAGTGTAGCTAGACAGGGCTCCTACGAGCAGTACTTC	CASSVARQGSYEQYF
TRBV24-1	.	TRBJ2-3	TRBD2	TGTGCCACCAGTGATTATCGCGGGAGGTCCACAGATACGCAGTATTTT	CATSDYRGRSTDTQYF
TRBV5-4	.	TRBJ2-3	TRBD2	TGTGCCAGCAGCTTCTTAAGCGGGAGTCGGTCTAGCACAGATACGCAGTATTTT	CASSFLSGSRSSTDTQYF
TRBV3-1/TRBV3-2	.	TRBJ2-3	.	TGTGCCAGCAGCCAAGAGCGGGGGCGCACAGATACGCAGTATTTT	CASSQERGRTDTQYF
TRBV6-2/TRBV6-3	.	TRBJ2-1	.	TGTGCCAGCAGTCTGAGGCCGCCCAAGGAGCAGTTCTTC	CASSLRPPKEQFF
TRBV25-1	.	TRBJ1-3	.	TGTGCCAGCAGTGAATCGAGGCTCGGGGGCACCATATATTTT	CASSESRLGGTIYF
TRBV19	once	TRBJ2-5	TRBD1	TGTGCCAGTAGTCCCTCGGGACAGCAAGAGACCCAGTACTTC	CASSPSGQQETQYF
TRBV10-3	.	TRBJ2-1	TRBD2	TGTGCCATCAGTGAGTCTGGGACGGGGGGATACAATGAGCAGTTCTTC	CAISESGTGGYNEQFF
TRBV30	many	TRBJ2-2	.	TGTGCCTGGAGTCCCCCTGGAGCGAACACCGGGGAGCTGTTTTTT	CAWSPPGANTGELFF
TRBV28	.	TRBJ1-1	.	TGTGCCAGCAGTTTAGGTGGTGCGGGGGACACTGAAGCTTTCTTT	CASSLGGAGDTEAFF
TRBV27	.	TRBJ1-3	.	TGTGCCAGCTCCCCTCGATCGGGGTCCGGAAACACCATATATTTT	CASSPRSGSGNTIYF
TRBV15	.	TRBJ1-6	.	TGTGCCACCAGCAGAGGCGGACAATTACTGGGGTATTCACCCCTCCACTTT	CATSRGGQLLGYSPLHF
TRBV27	few	TRBJ2-1	TRBD2	TGTGCCAGCAGTCCTCCGGGACTAGCGGGAGTTCTCTACAATGAGCAGTTCTTC	CASSPPGLAGVLYNEQFF
TRBV12-3/TRBV12-4	few	TRBJ1-2	.	TGTGCCAGCAGAACCGCGGGGTTAGGCTACACCTTC	CASRTAGLGYTF
TRBV4-3	.	TRBJ1-3	.	TGCGCCAGCAGCCAATGGGTCGGGGTCGGGCGGACTCAAGGAAACACCATATATTTT	CASSQWVGVGRTQGNTIYF
TRBV5-1	.	TRBJ2-4	.	TGCGCCAGCAGCGCGGACACCGGGCGGAACATTCAGTACTTC	CASSADTGRNIQYF
TRBV6-1	.	TRBJ2-4	.	TGTGCCAGCAGTGAAGACAGGATTGGCATTCAGTACTTC	CASSEDRIGIQYF
TRBV30	.	TRBJ2-3	.	TGTGCCTGGAGTGTTTCCGTTAGCACAGATACGCAGTATTTT	CAWSVSVSTDTQYF
TRBV5-6	.	TRBJ2-2	.	TGTGCCAGCAGCTTTTTTGGACAAGACACCGGGGAGCTGTTTTTT	CASSFFGQDTGELFF
TRBV21-1	.	TRBJ2-7	.	TGTGCCAGCAGCAAAGTTTCCGGAGCGGGGGGGCGAGACGAGCAGTACTTC	CASSKVSGAGGRDEQYF
TRBV7-3	once	TRBJ1-1	.	TGTGCCAGCAGCTTAGGGTGGGGAGCGAACACTGAAGCTTTCTTT	CASSLGWGANTEAFF
TRBV5-4	.	TRBJ1-5	.	TGTGCCAGCAGCTCGGACAAAAATCAGCCCCAGCATTTT	CASSSDKNQPQHF
TRBV3-1/TRBV3-2	.	TRBJ1-2	.	TGTGCCAGCAGAGTACAGGGATCCGATGGCTACACCTTC	CASRVQGSDGYTF
TRBV9	.	TRBJ1-1	.	TGTGCCAGCAGCGTAGGGGGTCCCTGGGGGCGCGACACTGAAGCTTTCTTT	CASSVGGPWGRDTEAFF
TRBV7-9	.	TRBJ2-7	.	TGTGCCAGCAGCGCGGACAAAGGGGGTTCCTACGAGCAGTACTTC	CASSADKGGSYEQYF
TRBV10-3	.	TRBJ2-1	TRBD2	TGTGCCATCAGTGAGTCGGTAGCGGGAGAGGGGTCCTACAATGAGCAGTTCTTC	CAISESVAGEGSYNEQFF
TRBV5-1	once	TRBJ2-5	TRBD1	TGCGCCAGCAGCTTTGGCCCGGACAGGGGAGGGCTGGTGGAGACCCAGTACTTC	CASSFGPDRGGLVETQYF
TRBV24-1	.	TRBJ2-1	TRBD2	TGTGCCACCTGCGCATCAGCGGGAGGGGCCTACAATGAGCAGTTCTTC	CATCASAGGAYNEQFF
TRBV19	.	TRBJ1-4	TRBD1	TGTGCCTCACGACAGGGAAATGAAAAACTGTTTTTT	CASRQGNEKLFF
TRBV28	.	TRBJ2-5	TRBD2	TGTGCCAGCAGTCTCAGCGGGAGGGCCAAGATGGGGACCCAGTACTTC	CASSLSGRAKMGTQYF
TRBV3-1/TRBV3-2	.	TRBJ1-6	.	TGTGCCAGCAGCCAAGAGCCCCTTGGGAGGGCCCTCCACTTT	CASSQEPLGRALHF
TRBV7-9	.	TRBJ2-7	TRBD2	TGTGCCAGCAGCTTCTCCCACGCGCTAGCGGGAGACCGCGAGCAGTACTTC	CASSFSHALAGDREQYF
TRBV2	.	TRBJ1-5	.	TGTGCCAGCAGTGAAGAGCCGGGGTATCAGCCCCAGCATTTT	CASSEEPGYQPQHF
TRBV28	few	TRBJ1-2	.	TGTGCCAGCAGTTTAGTGGGAGGGTATGGCTACACCTTC	CASSLVGGYGYTF
TRBV7-6	.	TRBJ1-5	.	TGTGCCAGCAGCTTAGCGGGAGGGGGCAATCAGCCCCAGCATTTT	CASSLAGGGNQPQHF
TRBV7-9	.	TRBJ2-5	TRBD1	TGTGCCAGCAGCAACCAACAGGGGTCAGAGACCCAGTACTTC	CASSNQQGSETQYF
TRBV11-2	.	TRBJ1-2	TRBD1	TGTGCCAGCAGCTTAGATCAGGGGGCGAACTATGGCTACACCTTC	CASSLDQGANYGYTF
TRBV25-1	.	TRBJ1-1	TRBD1	TGTGCCAGCAGTGGGCTCCGACAGGGAGGATTCGGGAACACTGAAGCTTTCTTT	CASSGLRQGGFGNTEAFF
TRBV19	.	TRBJ2-3	.	TGTGCCAGTAGTACTAGCACAGATACGCAGTATTTT	CASSTSTDTQYF
TRBV6-5	.	TRBJ2-7	.	TGTGCCAGCAGTTTTCAAGGGGGGCAGTACTTC	CASSFQGGQYF
TRBV21-1	once	TRBJ1-2	.	TGTGCCAGCCGGGTTTGGGGCTACACCTTC	CASRVWGYTF